This section outlines one TCR beta chain sequence together with its context. The use of a sample-barcoded 5' primer and a J-beta primer mix characterized a second PCR of roughly 6 to 11 cycles. Via MiXCR, TCRdb re-called the 5' RACE reads, giving one row per CDR3 protein. The sample consists of 650,000 to 1,000,000 distinct CDR3 sequences, around 45% of them appearing once. The sample originates from a study of blood T cells in healthy people across ages. The CDR3 has 14 residues. Looked up from germline, CDR1 is LGHNA and CDR2 is YSLEER. V lost 4 bases, J lost 4 bases, and 10 bases lay in between. The sequenced sample consisted of blood. The chain couples TRBV4-3 to TRBJ1-4; D is uncertain. The sequence came from an elderly man in good health. This CDR3 reads CASSPGSRNEKLFF. The CDR3 DNA follows: TGCGCCAGCAGCCCGGGTTCTCGTAATGAAAAACTGTTTTTT.